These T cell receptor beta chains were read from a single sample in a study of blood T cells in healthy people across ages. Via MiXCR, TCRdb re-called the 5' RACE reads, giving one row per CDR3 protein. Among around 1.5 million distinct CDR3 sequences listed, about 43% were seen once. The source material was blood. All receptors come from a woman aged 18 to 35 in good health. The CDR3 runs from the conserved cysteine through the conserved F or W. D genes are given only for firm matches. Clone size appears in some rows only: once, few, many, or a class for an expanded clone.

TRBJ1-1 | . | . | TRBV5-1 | TGCGCCAGCAGCTACACCCCTGGGGGGCGCACTGAAGCTTTCTTT | CASSYTPGGRTEAFF
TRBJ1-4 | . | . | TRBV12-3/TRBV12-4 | TGTGCCAGCAGTTTAGATGGGAAAATAGGTGAAAAACTGTTTTTT | CASSLDGKIGEKLFF
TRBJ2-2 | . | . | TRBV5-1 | TGCGCCAGCAGCTTGGGGGGGACGAGCACCGGGGAGCTGTTTTTT | CASSLGGTSTGELFF
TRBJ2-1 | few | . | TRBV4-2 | TGTGCCAGCAGCCAAGAGCAGGACTTGGGCTACAATGAGCAGTTCTTC | CASSQEQDLGYNEQFF
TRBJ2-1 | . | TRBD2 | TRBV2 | TGTGCCAGCGTCCTGGCTAGCGGTCACAATGAGCAGTTCTTC | CASVLASGHNEQFF
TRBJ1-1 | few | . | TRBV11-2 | TGTGCCAGCAGCTTACTTCAGGGGATGAACACTGAAGCTTTCTTT | CASSLLQGMNTEAFF
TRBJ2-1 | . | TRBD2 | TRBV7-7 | TGTGCCAGCAGCCCACTCCGAACTAGCGGGACCTACAATGAGCAGTTCTTC | CASSPLRTSGTYNEQFF
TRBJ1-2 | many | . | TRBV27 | TGTGCCAGCAGTTGGGGAACAGGGAACTATGGCTACACCTTC | CASSWGTGNYGYTF
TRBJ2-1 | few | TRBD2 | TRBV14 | TGTGCCAGCAGCCAAGGCTCACTAGCGGGGACCCGAAGTCACAATGAGCAGTTCTTC | CASSQGSLAGTRSHNEQFF
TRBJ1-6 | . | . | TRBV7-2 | TGTGCCAGCAGCCCCCCTTCTCCATCACCCCTCCACTTT | CASSPPSPSPLHF
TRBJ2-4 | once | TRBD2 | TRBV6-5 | TGTGCCAGCAGGTACGCCGGGACTAGCGGTCTCAATGAGCAGTACTTC | CASRYAGTSGLNEQYF
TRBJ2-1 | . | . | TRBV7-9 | TGTGCCAGCAGCCCGGTTAGCCTGGGGAATGAGCAGTTCTTC | CASSPVSLGNEQFF
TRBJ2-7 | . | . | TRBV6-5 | TGTGCCAGCAGTAGTGGGGGGTCACGCTACAATGAGCAGTACTTC | CASSSGGSRYNEQYF
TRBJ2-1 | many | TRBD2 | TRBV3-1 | TGTGCCAGTGGGCTAGCGGCCAAAATGGCCAATGAGCAGTTCTTC | CASGLAAKMANEQFF
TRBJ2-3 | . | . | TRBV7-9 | TGTGCCAGCGTCGTGCAGGCCTCTAGCACAGATACGCAGTATTTT | CASVVQASSTDTQYF
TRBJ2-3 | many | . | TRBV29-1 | TGCAGCGCCTCCTCAGGGGCCGGGGGCACAGATACGCAGTATTTT | CSASSGAGGTDTQYF
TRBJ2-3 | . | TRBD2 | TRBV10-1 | TGCGCCAGCAGTGAGTTGGCTAGCGGGAGCCCAGATACGCAGTATTTT | CASSELASGSPDTQYF
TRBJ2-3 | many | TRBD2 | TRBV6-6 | TGTGCCAGCAGTCGAACACTAGCGGGAGGTCCGGATACGCAGTATTTT | CASSRTLAGGPDTQYF
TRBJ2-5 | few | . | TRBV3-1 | TGTGCCAGCAGCGTTCAGGGAGAGACCCAGTACTTC | CASSVQGETQYF
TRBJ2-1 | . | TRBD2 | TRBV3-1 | TGTGCCAGCAGCCAAGATTCGGGGGGGCACAGCTCCTACAATGAGCAGTTCTTC | CASSQDSGGHSSYNEQFF
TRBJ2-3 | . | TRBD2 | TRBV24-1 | TGTGCCACCAGTGAACTTACTAGCGGGGGGGACGCAGATACGCAGTATTTT | CATSELTSGGDADTQYF
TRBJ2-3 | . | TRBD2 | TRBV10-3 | TGTGCCTCAAGGGAGAATAGCGGGGCGCCAGATACGCAGTATTTT | CASRENSGAPDTQYF
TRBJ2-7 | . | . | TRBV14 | TGTGCCAGCAGCCAAAGCCCATGGGAGACAGGAGTGGACGAGCAGTACTTC | CASSQSPWETGVDEQYF
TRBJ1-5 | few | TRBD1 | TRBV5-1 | TGCGCCAGCAGCTTGGGGCCGACAGGGTATGACCAGCCCCAGCATTTT | CASSLGPTGYDQPQHF
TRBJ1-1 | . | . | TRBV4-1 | TGCGCCAGCAGCCAACAACAGGGTGTAGACACTGAAGCTTTCTTT | CASSQQQGVDTEAFF
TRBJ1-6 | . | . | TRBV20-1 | TGCAGTGCTACTCCCGGGAGCTCCTATAATTCACCCCTCCACTTT | CSATPGSSYNSPLHF
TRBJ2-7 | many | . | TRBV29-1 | TGCAGCGTAGCACCTGGGACCTACGAGCAGTACTTC | CSVAPGTYEQYF
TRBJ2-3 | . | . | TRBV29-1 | TGCAGCGTTGTGGCGCAGGGCAGCGATACGCAGTATTTT | CSVVAQGSDTQYF
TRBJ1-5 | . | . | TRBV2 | TGTGCCAGCAGCGAACACGAGGATCAGCCCCAGCATTTT | CASSEHEDQPQHF
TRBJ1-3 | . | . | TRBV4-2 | TGTGCCAGCTCCGGGGGGACGGCTGGAAACACCATATATTTT | CASSGGTAGNTIYF
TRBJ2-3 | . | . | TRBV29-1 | TGCAGCGTTGAAGGGGCAGATACGCAGTATTTT | CSVEGADTQYF
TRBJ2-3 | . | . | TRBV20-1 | TGCAGTGCTGAACAAAACTGGGATACGCAGTATTTT | CSAEQNWDTQYF
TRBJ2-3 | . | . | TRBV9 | TGTGCCAGCAGCGTAGTCTTCGACAGCCGCACAGATACGCAGTATTTT | CASSVVFDSRTDTQYF
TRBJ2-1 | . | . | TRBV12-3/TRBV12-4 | TGTGCCAGCAGTCCCAGCTTTAGGCGGGTTAGCTCCTACAATGAGCAGTTCTTC | CASSPSFRRVSSYNEQFF
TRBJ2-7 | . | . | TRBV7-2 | TGTGCCAGCAGCTTATCGGTAGGGAAGAACGAGCAGTACTTC | CASSLSVGKNEQYF
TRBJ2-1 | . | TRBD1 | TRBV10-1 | TGCGCCAGCCAGCGGGACAGGGTTAATGAGCAGTTCTTC | CASQRDRVNEQFF
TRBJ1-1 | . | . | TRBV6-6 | TGTGCCAGCAGCAAAGTTCAGACTGAAGCTTTCTTT | CASSKVQTEAFF
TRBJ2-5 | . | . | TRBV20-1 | TGCAGTGCCGTACATAGGATCGAGACCCAGTACTTC | CSAVHRIETQYF
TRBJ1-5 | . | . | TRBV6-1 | TGTGCCAGAGGGACACTAAATCAGCCCCAGCATTTT | CARGTLNQPQHF
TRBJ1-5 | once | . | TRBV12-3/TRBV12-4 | TGTGCCAGCAGTTTACCCGGGTATCAGCCCCAGCATTTT | CASSLPGYQPQHF